A selection of T cell receptor beta chains follows, all from one sample in a study of blood T cell repertoires in COVID-19. Libraries were prepared by immunoSEQ multiplex PCR; TCRdb keeps only in-frame clonotypes and omits some of them. The table lists around 80,000 clones, 75% to 90% of them singletons. The sequenced sample was peripheral blood. The receptors were gathered from a human donor in a cohort sampled during active COVID-19. Both conserved end residues are part of each CDR3. A D gene is named only where the DNA matches it firmly. For some rows the clone size is stated as once, few or many, or as a class when expanded; others skip it.

TRBJ1-2 NA NA TRBV15 CATSRDPVSEEGYTF TGTGCCACCAGCAGAGATCCCGTCTCAGAAGAAGGCTACACCTTC
TRBJ2-2 few TRBD2 TRBV5-6 CASSLATSSNTGELFF TGTGCCAGCAGCTTGGCGACTAGCAGTAACACCGGGGAGCTGTTTTTT
TRBJ2-7 NA NA TRBV3-1/TRBV3-2 CASSQSMNRPEQYF TGTGCCAGCAGCCAAAGTATGAACAGGCCCGAGCAGTACTTC
TRBJ1-5 NA NA TRBV11-2 CASSLGPGNQPQHF TGTGCCAGCAGCCTGGGCCCAGGCAATCAGCCCCAGCATTTT
TRBJ2-7 NA NA TRBV19 CASSIGGTGEGYEQYF TGTGCCAGTAGTATAGGCGGAACCGGGGAAGGCTACGAGCAGTACTTC
TRBJ2-5 NA TRBD2 TRBV5-5 CASSPRTSGGPAGLRTQYF TGTGCCAGCAGCCCGAGGACTAGCGGGGGCCCCGCGGGACTGAGGACCCAGTACTTC
TRBJ1-2 NA NA TRBV29-1 CSGGQPDGYTF TGCAGCGGCGGACAGCCCGATGGCTACACCTTC
TRBJ2-1 NA NA TRBV19 CASGGRPSSYNEQFF TGTGCCAGTGGGGGCAGGCCGAGCTCCTACAATGAGCAGTTCTTC
TRBJ1-4 NA TRBD1 TRBV9 CASSVPRDRGSGEEKLFF TGTGCCAGCAGCGTCCCTCGGGACAGGGGCTCAGGTGAGGAAAAACTGTTTTTT
TRBJ2-5 NA TRBD1 TRBV6-5 CACGRGTGRMETQYF TGTGCCTGCGGAAGGGGGACAGGGAGGATGGAGACCCAGTACTTC
TRBJ2-3 NA TRBD2 TRBV13 CASSFRTSGGSDTQYF TGTGCCAGCAGCTTCCGGACTAGCGGGGGGTCCGATACGCAGTATTTT
TRBJ1-2 NA NA TRBV5-4 CASSLVGGRRAGYTF TGTGCCAGCAGCTTGGTTGGCGGCAGGAGGGCTGGCTACACCTTC
TRBJ1-2 NA NA TRBV6-1 CASSEGGLDGYTF TGTGCCAGCAGTGAGGGGGGGTTGGATGGCTACACCTTC
TRBJ2-1 NA NA TRBV18 CASSLFEPTGIPNEQFF TGTGCCAGCTCACTCTTTGAACCCACAGGTATTCCCAATGAGCAGTTCTTC
TRBJ2-7 NA TRBD2 TRBV15 CATSREGGSLYEQYF TGTGCCACCAGCAGAGAGGGCGGGAGCCTCTACGAGCAGTACTTC
TRBJ2-1 few NA TRBV5-1 CASGRGQTFSNEQFF TGCGCCAGCGGGAGAGGACAGACCTTCTCCAATGAGCAGTTCTTC
TRBJ2-5 NA NA TRBV5-1 CASSLRPGYAAGETQYF TGCGCCAGCAGCTTGCGGCCGGGTTACGCGGCCGGTGAGACCCAGTACTTC